This TCR beta chain derives from a study of T cells in Graves' hyperthyroidism and ophthalmopathy. Whole-study findings and limits: Ophthalmopathy prediction by the model preceded onset by a median roughly 6.3 months.

In regard to this clonotype: Its target is unknown.

RNA transcripts gave rise to amplified TCR beta CDR3 regions. Researchers ran a first-round RT-PCR on the TCR CDR3 using the HTBI primer set. TCRdb ran MiXCR on the multiplex PCR reads and lists one entry per CDR3 protein. This table holds about 350,000 distinct CDR3 sequences, roughly 14% found once. The ends were cut back, 1 base at V and 0 bases at J, with 13 bases in the middle. Germline V lookup: CDR1 SGHTA, CDR2 FQGNSA. The CDR3 length is 17 residues. Newly diagnosed hyperthyroidism, duration under 2 months, in patients aged 18 to 65. Each diagnosis drew on symptoms, thyroxine, TRAb, thyroid ultrasound and orbital computed tomography findings.

Sequencing was performed on blood. V is TRBV7-2 and J is TRBJ1-3; no clear D. The TCR originated in a woman aged 25 to 39 with Graves' hyperthyroidism. The CDR3 nucleotides are TGTGCCAGCAGCTTAGATTGGGTCGGGAGCTCTGGAAACACCATATATTTT. Translated, it gives CASSLDWVGSSGNTIYF.